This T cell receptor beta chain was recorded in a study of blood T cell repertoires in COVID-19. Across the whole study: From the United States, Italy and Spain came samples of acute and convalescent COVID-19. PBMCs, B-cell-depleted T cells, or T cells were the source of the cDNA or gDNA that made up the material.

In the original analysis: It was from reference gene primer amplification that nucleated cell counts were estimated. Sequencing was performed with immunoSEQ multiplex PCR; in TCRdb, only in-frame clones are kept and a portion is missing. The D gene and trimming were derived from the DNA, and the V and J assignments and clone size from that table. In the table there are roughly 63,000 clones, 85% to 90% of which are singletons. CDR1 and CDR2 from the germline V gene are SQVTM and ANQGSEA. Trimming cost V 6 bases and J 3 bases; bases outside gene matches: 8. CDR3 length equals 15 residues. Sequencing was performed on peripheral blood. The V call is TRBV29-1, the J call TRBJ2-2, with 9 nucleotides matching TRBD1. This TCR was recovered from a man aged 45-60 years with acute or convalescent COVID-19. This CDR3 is CSVGQGSTDTGELFF. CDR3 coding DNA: TGCAGCGTGGGACAGGGAAGTACGGACACCGGGGAGCTGTTTTTT.